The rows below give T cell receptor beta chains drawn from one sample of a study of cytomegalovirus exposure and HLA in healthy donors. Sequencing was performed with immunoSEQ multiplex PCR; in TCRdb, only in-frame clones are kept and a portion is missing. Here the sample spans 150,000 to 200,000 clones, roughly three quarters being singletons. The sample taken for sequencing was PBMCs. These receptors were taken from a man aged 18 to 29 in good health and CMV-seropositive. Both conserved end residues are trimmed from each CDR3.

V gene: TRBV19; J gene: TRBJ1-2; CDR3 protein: ASSSMGGVGYT
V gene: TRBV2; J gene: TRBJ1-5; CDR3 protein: ASSEAWGTPQH
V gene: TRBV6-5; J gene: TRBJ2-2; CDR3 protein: ASSRTGPGAGELF
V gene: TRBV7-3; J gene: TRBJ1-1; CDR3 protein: ASSAGVNTEAF
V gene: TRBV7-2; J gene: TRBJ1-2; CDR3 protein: ASSRGQIYGYT
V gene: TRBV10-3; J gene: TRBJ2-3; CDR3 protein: AIKRGSTDTQY
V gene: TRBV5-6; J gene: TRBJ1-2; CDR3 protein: ASSFKGAKVRYGYT
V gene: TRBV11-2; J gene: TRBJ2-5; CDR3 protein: ASSSTGGSGRSETQY
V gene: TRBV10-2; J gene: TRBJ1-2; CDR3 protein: ASSESVGGGDYT
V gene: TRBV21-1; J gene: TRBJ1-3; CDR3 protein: ASSKTLDRVGNTIY
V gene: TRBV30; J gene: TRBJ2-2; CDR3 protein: AWTLDRGNTGELF
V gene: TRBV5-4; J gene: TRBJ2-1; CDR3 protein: ASSKSGTETSEQF
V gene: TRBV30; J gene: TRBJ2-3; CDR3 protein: AWIRRSQGTQY
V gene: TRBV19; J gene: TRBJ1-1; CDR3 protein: ASTKGGLETEAF
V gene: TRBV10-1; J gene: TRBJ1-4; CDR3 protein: ASHTNTGIPTNEKLF
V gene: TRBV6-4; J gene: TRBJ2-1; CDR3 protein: ASSYRGGNEQF
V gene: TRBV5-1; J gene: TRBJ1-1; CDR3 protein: ASSLGQGVDSTEAF
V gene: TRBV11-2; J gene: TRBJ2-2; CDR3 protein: ASSLSSGVSTGELF
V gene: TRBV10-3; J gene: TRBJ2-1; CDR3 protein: AISESLGWGDEQF
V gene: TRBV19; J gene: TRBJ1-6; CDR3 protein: ASSIQQGDNSPLH
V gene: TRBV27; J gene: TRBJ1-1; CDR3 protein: ASSLRNMNTEAF
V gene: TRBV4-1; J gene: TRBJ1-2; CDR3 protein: ASSQDGTGHYGYT
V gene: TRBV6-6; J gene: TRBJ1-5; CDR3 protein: AGARDSNQPQH
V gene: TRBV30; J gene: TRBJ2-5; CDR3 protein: AWSSGLETQY
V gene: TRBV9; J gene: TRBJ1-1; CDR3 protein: ASSVAPGTASTEAF
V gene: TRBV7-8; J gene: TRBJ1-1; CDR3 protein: ASSFWGGKRNTEAF
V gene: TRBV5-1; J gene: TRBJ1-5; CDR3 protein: ASSLTENQPQH
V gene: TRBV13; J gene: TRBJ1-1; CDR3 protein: ASSFSGGTEAF
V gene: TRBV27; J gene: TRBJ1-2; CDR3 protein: ASSFAAKVSYT
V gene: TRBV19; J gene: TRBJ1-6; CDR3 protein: ASSLTGYYNSPLH
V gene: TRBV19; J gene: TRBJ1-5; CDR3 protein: ASSIGPGNQPQH
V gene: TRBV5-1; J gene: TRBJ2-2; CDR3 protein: ASSAGQFDTGELF
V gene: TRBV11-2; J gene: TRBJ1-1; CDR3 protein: ASSLVPGGRGEAF
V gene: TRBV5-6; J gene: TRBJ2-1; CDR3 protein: ASSFGGGNEQF
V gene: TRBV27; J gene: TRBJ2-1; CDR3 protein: ASSTRLALVRSYNEQF
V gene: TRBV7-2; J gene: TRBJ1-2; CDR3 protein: ASSLQGRGENYGYT
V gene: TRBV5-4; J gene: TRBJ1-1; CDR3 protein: ASSLAQGHTEAF
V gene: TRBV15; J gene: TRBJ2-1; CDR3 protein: ATSRSGGQGLHNEQF
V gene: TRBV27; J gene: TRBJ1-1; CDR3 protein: ASSLGQGNTEAF
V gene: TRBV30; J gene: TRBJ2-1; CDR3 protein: AGGRLTYNEQF
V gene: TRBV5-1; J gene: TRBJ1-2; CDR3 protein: ASSSQQGANYGYT
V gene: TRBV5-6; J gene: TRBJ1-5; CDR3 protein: ASSLGSAGSNQPQH
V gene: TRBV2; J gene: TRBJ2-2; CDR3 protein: ASSEEAGGELF
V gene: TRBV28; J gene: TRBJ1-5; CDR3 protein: ASSPPGRAGQPQH
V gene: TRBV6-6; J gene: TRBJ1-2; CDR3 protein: ASRGQGIWYGYT
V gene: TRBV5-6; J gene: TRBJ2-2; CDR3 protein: ASSLAGSGTGELF
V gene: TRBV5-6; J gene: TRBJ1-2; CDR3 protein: ASQQGNYGYT
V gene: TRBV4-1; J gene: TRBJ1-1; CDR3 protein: ASSLNQGATSPEAF
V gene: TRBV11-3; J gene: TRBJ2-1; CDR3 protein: ASSLDLYNEQF
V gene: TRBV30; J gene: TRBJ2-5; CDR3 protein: AWSEREGGTQY
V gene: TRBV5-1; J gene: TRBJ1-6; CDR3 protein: ASSWAGTKEAPLH
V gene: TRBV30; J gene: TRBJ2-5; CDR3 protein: AWSVAGGRGTQY
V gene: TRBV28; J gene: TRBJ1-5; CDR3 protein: ASSYTGGFNQPQH
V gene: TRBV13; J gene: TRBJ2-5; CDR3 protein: ASSPQRGGYQETQY
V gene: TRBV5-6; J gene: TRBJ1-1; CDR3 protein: ASSFSGTEAF
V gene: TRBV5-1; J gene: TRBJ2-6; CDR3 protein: ASSFTGAGTGANVLT
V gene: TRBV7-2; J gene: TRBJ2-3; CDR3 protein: ASSPGTSGPTDTQY
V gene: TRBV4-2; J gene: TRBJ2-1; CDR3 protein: ASSPSQTSGGEGEQF
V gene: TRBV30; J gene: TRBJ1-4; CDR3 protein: AWRDTGTPEKLF
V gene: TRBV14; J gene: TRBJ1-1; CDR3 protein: ASSQTGPPNTEAF